The rows below give T cell receptor beta chains drawn from one sample of a study of T cell changes during pregnancy in multiple sclerosis. The table came from immunoSEQ multiplex PCR; TCRdb's copy has only in-frame clones and leaves some out. The table lists about 38,000 clones, 80% to 95% of them singletons. This sample comprised CD4+ T cells from peripheral blood mononuclear cells, obtained after pregnancy. These receptors came from a female donor in good health, enrolled as a control in a pregnancy study. Each CDR3 is given with its conserved first and last residue. Each record gives: J gene, clone size, V gene, D gene, CDR3 protein, CDR3 DNA. The D gene is left open where the match is weak. Not all rows give a size; the values are once, few, many and, for expanded clones, a class.

TRBJ2-3 once TRBV5-4 TRBD2 CASSLASGGADTQYF TGTGCCAGCAGCTTGGCTAGCGGGGGGGCAGATACGCAGTATTTT
TRBJ1-5 NA TRBV29-1 NA CSVVSGFDNQPQHF TGCAGCGTTGTTTCGGGGTTTGACAATCAGCCCCAGCATTTT
TRBJ2-7 NA TRBV14 NA CASSQVNEQYF TGTGCCAGCAGCCAAGTAAACGAGCAGTACTTC
TRBJ1-3 NA TRBV5-5 TRBD1 CASSWTTGAGGNTIYF TGTGCCAGCAGCTGGACGACAGGGGCTGGTGGAAACACCATATATTTT
TRBJ2-1 NA TRBV6-5 TRBD1 CASRWTGGIDNEQFF TGTGCCAGCAGATGGACAGGAGGTATCGACAATGAGCAGTTCTTC
TRBJ1-1 once TRBV7-2 TRBD1 CASSPWDRTEAFF TGTGCCAGCAGCCCCTGGGACAGGACTGAAGCTTTCTTT
TRBJ1-2 NA TRBV9 TRBD1 CASSGNRGQNYGYTF TGTGCCAGCAGTGGAAACAGGGGACAAAACTATGGCTACACCTTC
TRBJ1-5 NA TRBV2 NA CASSEEQGSQPQHF TGTGCCAGCAGTGAAGAACAGGGAAGTCAGCCCCAGCATTTT
TRBJ1-2 few TRBV6-5 NA CASSEGGYGYTF TGTGCCAGCAGTGAGGGTGGCTATGGCTACACCTTC
TRBJ1-2 NA TRBV6-6 NA CATLEGGLYGYTF TGTGCCACCCTGGAGGGGGGGCTTTATGGCTACACCTTC
TRBJ2-3 NA TRBV2 NA CASSIGVGADTQYF TGTGCCAGCAGCATAGGGGTTGGGGCAGATACGCAGTATTTT
TRBJ2-5 NA TRBV18 NA CASSPSGETQYF TGTGCCAGCTCACCATCGGGGGAGACCCAGTACTTC
TRBJ2-7 NA TRBV19 TRBD1 CASSPRDRGSYEQYF TGTGCCAGTAGTCCGAGAGACAGGGGATCCTACGAGCAGTACTTC
TRBJ2-2 NA TRBV5-1 TRBD2 CASSLAGTSGEYTGELFF TGCGCCAGCAGCTTGGCCGGGACTAGCGGGGAGTACACCGGGGAGCTGTTTTTT
TRBJ2-2 NA TRBV29-1 TRBD2 CSVRLTSGSLNAGELFF TGCAGCGTCCGCCTGACTAGCGGGAGTTTGAACGCCGGGGAGCTGTTTTTT
TRBJ1-5 NA TRBV6-6 NA CASSYLLGTGQPQHF TGTGCCAGCAGTTATCTTTTGGGTACAGGTCAGCCCCAGCATTTT
TRBJ2-7 NA TRBV4-3 NA CASSQDRRLGYF TGCGCCAGCAGCCAAGATCGGCGGCTCGGGTACTTC
TRBJ1-3 NA TRBV19 NA CASSLGLLFSGNTIYF TGTGCCAGTAGTTTGGGGCTACTATTCTCTGGAAACACCATATATTTT
TRBJ1-1 NA TRBV5-4 TRBD1 CASSLRTGGSMNTEAFF TGTGCCAGCAGCTTGCGGACAGGGGGGAGTATGAACACTGAAGCTTTCTTT
TRBJ1-1 NA TRBV12-5 NA CASGPDWDTEAFF TGTGCTAGTGGCCCTGACTGGGACACTGAAGCTTTCTTT
TRBJ1-2 NA TRBV10-3 TRBD1 CAISESIQDRGGGYTF TGTGCCATCAGTGAGTCAATCCAGGACAGGGGTGGAGGCTACACCTTC
TRBJ2-5 NA TRBV6-1 NA CASSSFRETQYF TGTGCCAGCAGTTCATTTCGGGAGACCCAGTACTTC
TRBJ2-7 NA TRBV5-1 TRBD1 CASSPSWTGEEGEQYF TGCGCCAGCAGCCCGTCTTGGACAGGGGAAGAGGGCGAGCAGTACTTC
TRBJ2-1 NA TRBV4-2 NA CASSQESGSSYNEQFF TGTGCCAGCAGCCAAGAAAGCGGTAGCTCCTACAATGAGCAGTTCTTC
TRBJ2-1 NA TRBV5-1 NA CASSLPRDSYNEQFF TGCGCCAGCAGCTTGCCGCGGGATTCCTACAATGAGCAGTTCTTC
TRBJ2-1 NA TRBV18 TRBD2 CASSPQPGGNNEQFF TGTGCCAGCTCACCACAGCCGGGAGGTAACAATGAGCAGTTCTTC
TRBJ2-6 NA TRBV19 TRBD1 CASSRWGQGAIGANVLTF TGTGCCAGTAGTCGGTGGGGACAGGGGGCGATCGGGGCCAACGTCCTGACTTTC
TRBJ2-7 NA TRBV11-1 TRBD1 CASSHPGTGIEQYF TGTGCCAGCAGCCACCCCGGGACAGGGATAGAACAGTACTTC
TRBJ2-7 NA TRBV7-2 NA CASSKTGYEQYF TGTGCCAGCAGTAAGACAGGTTACGAGCAGTACTTC
TRBJ1-2 NA TRBV19 TRBD1 CASSNRGYGYTF TGTGCCAGTAGTAACAGGGGCTATGGCTACACCTTC